This T cell receptor beta chain is from a study of cytomegalovirus exposure and HLA in healthy donors. On the study more broadly: In terms of ancestry, the Caucasian-associated cluster contained roughly 81% of the roughly 400 genotyped donors.

Study-wide findings and caveats: Later analysis identified several of the most significant clusters that appeared linked to common viral pathogens. The authors listed 150 to 200 TCR beta chains as cytomegalovirus-associated.

The PCR had 60 Vbeta and 13 Jbeta primers. Libraries were prepared by immunoSEQ multiplex PCR; TCRdb keeps only in-frame clonotypes and omits some of them. The sample contains some 100,000 clones, around 72% of which appear only once. Details on this clone: The target antigen is unknown.

CDR3 size: 15 residues. Germline lookup yields CDR1 WSHSY and CDR2 SAAADI. V lost 0 bases and J lost 10; bases outside the gene matches: 10. The V and J genes are TRBV10-2 and TRBJ1-1; 8 bases map to TRBD1. The sequencing sample was made of PBMCs. The clonotype comes from a male donor in good health and CMV-seropositive. For the CDR3, the DNA is TGCGCCAGCAGTGAGTCTCCTACCGGGACAGGTCGAGCTTTCTTT. Residues: CASSESPTGTGRAFF.